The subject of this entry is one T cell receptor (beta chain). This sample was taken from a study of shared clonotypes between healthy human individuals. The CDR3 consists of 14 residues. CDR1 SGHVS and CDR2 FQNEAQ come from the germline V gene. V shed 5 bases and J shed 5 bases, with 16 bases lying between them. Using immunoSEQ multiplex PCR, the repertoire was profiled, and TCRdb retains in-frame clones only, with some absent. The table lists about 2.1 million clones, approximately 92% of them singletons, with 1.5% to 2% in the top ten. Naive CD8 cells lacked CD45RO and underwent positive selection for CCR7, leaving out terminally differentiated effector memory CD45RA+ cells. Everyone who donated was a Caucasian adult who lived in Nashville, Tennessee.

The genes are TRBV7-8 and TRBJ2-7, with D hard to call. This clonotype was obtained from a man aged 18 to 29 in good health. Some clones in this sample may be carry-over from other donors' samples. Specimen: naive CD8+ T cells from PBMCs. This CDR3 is CASSLSFFPNEQYF. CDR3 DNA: TGTGCCAGCAGCCTCAGCTTTTTCCCTAACGAGCAGTACTTC.